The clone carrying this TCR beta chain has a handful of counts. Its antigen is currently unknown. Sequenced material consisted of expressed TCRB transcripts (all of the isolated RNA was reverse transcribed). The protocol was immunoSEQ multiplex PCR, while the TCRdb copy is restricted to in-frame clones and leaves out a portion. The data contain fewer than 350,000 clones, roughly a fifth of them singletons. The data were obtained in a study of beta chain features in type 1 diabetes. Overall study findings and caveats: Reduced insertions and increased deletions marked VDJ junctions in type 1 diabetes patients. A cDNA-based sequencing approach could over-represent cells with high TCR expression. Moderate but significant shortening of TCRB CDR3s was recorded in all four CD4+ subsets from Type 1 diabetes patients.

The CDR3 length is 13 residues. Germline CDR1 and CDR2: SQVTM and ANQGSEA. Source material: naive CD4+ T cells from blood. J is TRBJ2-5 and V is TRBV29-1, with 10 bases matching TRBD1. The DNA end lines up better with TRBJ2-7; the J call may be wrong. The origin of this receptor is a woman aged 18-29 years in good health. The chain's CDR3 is CSVEGTGDYEQYF. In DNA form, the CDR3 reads TGCAGCGTTGAGGGGACAGGGGACTACGAGCAGTACTTC.